These 30 T cell receptor beta chains were sequenced from one sample in a study of T cell clonality in common variable immunodeficiency. Findings of the study overall: In common variable immunodeficiency, TCR beta chains reportedly carried fewer deletions and N-nucleotide insertions.

Only in-frame clones appear in the TCRdb table, and some are missing; sequencing was by immunoSEQ multiplex PCR. This repertoire holds 30,000 to 35,000 clones, and none appear only once. Their specific antigens are unknown. Material: peripheral blood mononuclear cells. All receptors derive from a human donor with common variable immunodeficiency.

Details on this clone: The read falls 3 residues short of the CDR3 end, and the missing part is taken from the germline J gene. J is TRBJ1-1 and V is TRBV6-2 or TRBV6-3, with unresolved D. Germline V CDR1 and CDR2: MNHEY, SVGEGT. The CDR3 length is 13 residues. The germline V and J ends were trimmed by 9 bases and 4 bases, with 15 bases remaining between them. CDR3 bases read: TGTGCCAGTCGTATCGGTAGCTCCACTGAA. It yields the protein CASRIGSSTE. The full CDR3 reads CASRIGSSTEAFF.

On this clone: The observed sequence ends 3 residues before the CDR3 terminus, with the missing tail filled in from the germline J gene. V and J are TRBV2 and TRBJ2-7; weak D call: TRBD1 (5 bases). Germline values: CDR1 SNHLY, CDR2 FYNNEI. This CDR3 has 14 amino acids. V shed 7 bases and J shed 2 bases, with 15 bases lying between them. CDR3 region: CASKWGSGTYEQYF. The DNA read from the CDR3 is TGTGCCAGCAAGTGGGGCTCAGGAACCTACGAG.

This clone came up many times. Read data end 3 residues before the CDR3 end; the end is taken from the germline J gene. The rearrangement joins TRBV7-9 to TRBJ2-3; 7 bases align to TRBD2. The V gene's germline CDR1 is SEHNR and CDR2 FQNEAQ (reference sequence). The V and J ends lost 4 bases and 0 bases, in that order; junction bases with no gene match: 4. The CDR3 is made up of 15 amino acids. CDR3 in amino acids: CASSSGTTSTDTQYF. CDR3 DNA, as far as it was read: TGTGCCAGCAGCTCCGGGACTACTAGCACAGATACG.

CDR3 bases read: TGTGCCAGCAGCCGACAGGGGCGAGGATCCTACGAG. This codes for CASSRQGRGSYE. The entire CDR3 protein reads CASSRQGRGSYEQYF. The chain couples TRBV7-2 to TRBJ2-7; 8 bases are a match to TRBD1. The sequenced fragment ends 3 residues before the CDR3 boundary, so the rest is inferred from the germline J gene. The V gene end was trimmed by 5 bases and the J gene end by 1 base; junction bases not matched to a gene: 7. The CDR3 is made up of 15 amino acids. The germline CDR1 and CDR2 sequences are SGHTA and FQGNSA.

This clone was recorded many times. The read finishes 3 residues shy of the CDR3 end, and the germline J gene is used to complete it. This rearrangement joins TRBV5-4 to TRBJ1-1; D ambiguous. Per germline, CDR1 SGHNT and CDR2 YYREEE (reference sequence). The CDR3 is 15 amino acids. V was shortened by 1 base and J by 1 base, with 11 bases between the two germline ends. The sequenced CDR3 bases are TGTGCCAGCAGCTTGAGCACGAATAGGAACACTGAA. Translating it yields CASSLSTNRNTE. The entire CDR3 protein reads CASSLSTNRNTEAFF.

This clone was detected only a few times. Partial CDR3 DNA: TGTGCCAGTAGTATGGAAGGACTTGCTGGCTACGAG. The encoded protein is CASSMEGLAGYE. The whole CDR3 is CASSMEGLAGYEQYF. The chain uses TRBV19 and TRBJ2-7; TRBD2 is a possible D gene (5 bases). The observed sequence ends 3 residues before the CDR3 terminus, with the missing tail filled in from the germline J gene. Trimming took 3 bases from V and 3 from J, leaving 15 bases between them. CDR1 is LNHDA, CDR2 SQIVND, per germline (reference sequence). This CDR3 region has 15 residues.

This clone was seen many times. The CDR3 end is not reached by the read, which stops 3 residues before it; the germline J gene fills it in. The chain carries TRBV24-1 and TRBJ2-4; D is unresolved. CDR3 length: 17 amino acids. Germline-derived CDR1 and CDR2 are KGHDR and SFDVKD. V shed 2 bases and J shed 1 base, with 14 bases lying between them. CDR3 region: CATSDSGSGWAKNIQYF. The sequenced part of the CDR3 DNA is TGTGCCACCAGTGATTCCGGATCCGGGTGGGCCAAAAACATT.

This clone appeared many times. The read finishes 3 residues shy of the CDR3 end, and the germline J gene is used to complete it. The chain couples TRBV2 to TRBJ2-5, with 7 bases identical to TRBD1. The CDR3 is made up of 14 amino acids. The germline V gene encodes CDR1 SNHLY and CDR2 FYNNEI. The J segment lost 3 bases and the V segment lost 6 bases, leaving 7 bases of the junction unmatched. CDR3 DNA (partial): TGTGCCAGCAGGGGGGACAGCAAAAAAGAGACC. Encoded protein: CASRGDSKKET. The complete CDR3 reads CASRGDSKKETQYF.

This clone showed up just a few times. The CDR3 end lies 3 residues beyond the end of the read and is filled in from the germline J gene. V is TRBV19 and J is TRBJ2-7, with 11 bases lining up with TRBD1. In germline, CDR1 is LNHDA, CDR2 SQIVND (reference sequence). The CDR3 consists of 16 residues. Trimming took 9 bases from V and 0 from J; bases not matched to a gene: 10. The sequenced part of the CDR3 DNA is TGTGCCAGCAGCTTATCGGACAGGGGGCTCTCCTACGAG. It encodes CASSLSDRGLSYE. The full CDR3 sequence reads CASSLSDRGLSYEQYF. The full variable domain, with the rest looked up from reference TRBV19 and TRBJ2-7, is DGGITQSPKYLFRKEGQNVTLSCEQNLNHDAMYWYRQDPGQGLRLIYYSQIVNDFQKGDIAEGYSVSREKKESFPLTVTSAQKNPTAFYLCASSLSDRGLSYEQYFGPGTRLTVT.

This clone was counted ten times or more. The CDR3 is cut off 3 residues early in the read; its end comes from the germline J gene. This chain links TRBV27 with TRBJ2-2; 7 positions agree with TRBD1. V lost 3 bases, J lost 6 bases, and 13 bases stayed unmatched. Germline CDR1 is MNHEY and CDR2 is SMNVEV (reference sequence). CDR3 length: 17 residues. The sequenced part of the CDR3 DNA is TGTGCCAGCAGTTTTCAGTCTAGGGGGCGGTACGCCGGGGAG. Amino acids: CASSFQSRGRYAGE. The CDR3 in its entirety is CASSFQSRGRYAGELFF.

Many counts were recorded for this clone. The sequenced fragment ends 3 residues before the CDR3 boundary, so the rest is inferred from the germline J gene. V is TRBV27 and J is TRBJ2-5; TRBD2 aligns across 8 bases. V shed 7 bases and J 2 bases; nucleotides not matched to a gene: 6. There are 14 residues in the CDR3. The germline V gene encodes CDR1 MNHEY and CDR2 SMNVEV (reference sequence). CDR3 bases read: TGTGCCAGCAACCGGGGGGGAAGGCAAGAGACC. Residues: CASNRGGRQET. The full CDR3 is CASNRGGRQETQYF.

On this clone: The CDR3 end is not reached by the read, which stops 3 residues before it; the germline J gene fills it in. V and J are TRBV2 and TRBJ1-4; D might be TRBD1 (6 bases). Trimming stripped 6 bases from V and 7 bases from J, with 12 bases between. The CDR3 spans 13 residues. Germline V lookup: CDR1 SNHLY, CDR2 FYNNEI. CDR3: CASRAGEVEKLFF. The part of the CDR3 DNA that was read is TGTGCCAGCAGAGCAGGGGAGGTTGAAAAA.

As concerns this clone: With the read ending 3 residues before the CDR3 end, the germline J gene is used to fill in that end. The V gene is TRBV5-1, the J gene TRBJ1-5; 7 bases match TRBD1. CDR3 length: 18 amino acids. The V gene's germline CDR1 is SGHRS and CDR2 YFSETQ. With 3 bases clipped from V and 8 bases from J, the junction kept 20 bases outside the gene matches. This CDR3 reads CASSCTDRVSGENKPQHF. The sequenced CDR3 bases are TGCGCCAGCAGCTGTACCGACAGGGTAAGTGGGGAGAATAAGCCC.

For this clone: The sequenced fragment ends 3 residues before the CDR3 boundary, so the rest is inferred from the germline J gene. This chain joins TRBV19 and TRBJ1-1; tentative D call: TRBD1 (5 bases). The CDR3 covers 16 residues. Germline lookup yields CDR1 LNHDA and CDR2 SQIVND (reference sequence). Trimming took off 4 bases at V and 0 bases at J, with 15 bases between the two ends. CDR3: CASSRSSTDLNTEAFF. The covered CDR3 bases are TGTGCCAGTAGTAGATCCTCGACAGATCTGAACACTGAA. Variable domain in full (rest from reference TRBV19 and TRBJ1-1): DGGITQSPKYLFRKEGQNVTLSCEQNLNHDAMYWYRQDPGQGLRLIYYSQIVNDFQKGDIAEGYSVSREKKESFPLTVTSAQKNPTAFYLCASSRSSTDLNTEAFFGQGTRLTVV.

The table lists this clone with many counts. The read finishes 3 residues shy of the CDR3 end, and the germline J gene is used to complete it. The chain recombines TRBV7-8 with TRBJ2-5, with D unresolved. The germline gives CDR1 SGHVS, CDR2 FQNEAQ. This CDR3 spans 11 amino acids. V dropped 5 bases and J dropped 2 bases, with 3 bases sitting between them. The CDR3 bases that were read are TGTGCCAGCAGCATACAAGAGACC. Protein sequence: CASSIQET. The complete CDR3 sequence is CASSIQETQYF.

This clone was seen ten or more times. The CDR3 end falls 3 residues outside the read, so it is completed with the germline J gene. The gene calls are TRBV7-3 and TRBJ2-3, with no clear D. The germline V gene has CDR1 SGHTA and CDR2 FQGTGA. V lost 5 bases and J lost 4, with 7 bases in between. The CDR3 has 12 amino acids. CDR3 protein: CASSVIADTQYF. The CDR3 bases that were read are TGTGCCAGCAGCGTTATAGCAGATACG.

This clone has a handful of counts. The CDR3 goes on 3 residues after the read ends, and that part is filled in from the germline J gene. J is TRBJ2-1 and V is TRBV18; 8 bases agree with TRBD1. Per the germline V gene, CDR1 is KGHSH and CDR2 is LQKENI. This CDR3 is built from 16 residues. V lost 8 bases to trimming and J lost 6 bases; unmatched junction nucleotides: 15. This CDR3 reads CASGQGARGEINEQFF. Incomplete CDR3 DNA: TGTGCCAGCGGCCAGGGGGCGCGTGGGGAAATCAATGAG.

In its sample, this clone ranks as medium-sized. The CDR3 extends 3 residues past the end of the read, so its final part is completed from the germline J gene. This chain uses TRBV2 with TRBJ1-6; 9 bases map to TRBD1. V lost 5 bases to trimming and J lost 7 bases; unmatched junction nucleotides: 3. This CDR3 comprises 14 residues. The germline gives CDR1 SNHLY, CDR2 FYNNEI. CDR3 sequence: CASSLDRGNSPLHF. The covered CDR3 bases are TGTGCCAGCAGTCTGGACAGGGGCAATTCACCC.

As for this clone: The read ends 3 residues before the CDR3 terminus; that terminus is restored from the germline J gene. The rearrangement links TRBV7-9 to TRBJ2-1, with 11 bases matching TRBD2. Germline V lookup: CDR1 SEHNR, CDR2 FQNEAQ (reference sequence). The CDR3 has 15 amino acids. Germline trimming cut 5 bases from V and 5 bases from J; bases unmatched to any gene: 5. CDR3 sequence: CASSPGLAVNNEQFF. The CDR3 DNA, read in part, is TGTGCCAGCAGCCCGGGACTAGCGGTAAACAATGAG.

This clone was seen at least ten times. CDR3 residues: CASSFERGNEKLFF. The CDR3 DNA, read in part, is TGCGCCAGCAGCTTTGAGAGGGGGAATGAAAAA. The genes are TRBV5-1 and TRBJ1-4, with D possibly being TRBD1 (6 bases). The CDR3 is cut off 3 residues early in the read; its end comes from the germline J gene. The germline V gene has CDR1 SGHRS and CDR2 YFSETQ. The V end was cut by 2 bases, the J end by 5 bases, with 10 bases between. The CDR3 contains 14 residues. Full variable domain (outside the CDR3, taken from reference TRBV5-1 and TRBJ1-4): KAGVTQTPRYLIKTRGQQVTLSCSPISGHRSVSWYQQTPGQGLQFLFEYFSETQRNKGNFPGRFSGRQFSNSRSEMNVSTLELGDSALYLCASSFERGNEKLFFGSGTQLSVL.

This clone was recorded at least ten times. The read ends 3 residues early relative to the CDR3; the germline J gene fills the gap. This chain links TRBV20-1 with TRBJ2-1, with 10 bases matching TRBD2. Germline-derived CDR1 and CDR2 are DFQATT and SNEGSKA (reference sequence). J lost 4 bases, V lost 2 bases, and 8 bases had no gene match. The CDR3 runs to 16 residues. The CDR3: CSARPRLAGVYNEQFF. The sequenced part of the CDR3 DNA is TGCAGTGCTAGACCCCGACTAGCGGGCGTTTACAATGAG.

In this sample, this clone turned up many times. The read falls 3 residues short of the CDR3 end, and the missing part is taken from the germline J gene. The rearrangement joins TRBV4-2 to TRBJ1-4; D might be TRBD1 (5 bases). V lost 0 bases and J 5 bases, leaving 13 bases between the germline ends. CDR3 length: 16 residues. Germline CDR1 is LGHNA and CDR2 is YNFKEQ. CDR3 DNA (partial): TGTGCCAGCAGCCAAGATCCCACAGGTTTAAATGAAAAA. Its protein product is CASSQDPTGLNEK. The whole CDR3 protein is CASSQDPTGLNEKLFF.

This clone was picked up a small number of times. The read falls 3 residues short of the CDR3 end, and the missing part is taken from the germline J gene. J is TRBJ2-7 and V is TRBV7-9, with 7 bases lining up with TRBD1. The length of the CDR3 is 14 residues. Germline loops: CDR1 SEHNR, CDR2 FQNEAQ (reference sequence). V shed 5 bases, J shed 5 bases, and the junction held 9 bases outside the gene matches. The sequenced CDR3 bases are TGTGCCAGCAGCCGACAAGGGGGCCGCGACGAG. This sequence encodes CASSRQGGRDE. The CDR3, in full, reads CASSRQGGRDEQYF.

This clone is labeled medium-sized. The CDR3 goes on 3 residues after the read ends, and that part is filled in from the germline J gene. The chain employs TRBV5-4 and TRBJ2-3; 8 bases match TRBD2. CDR3 length: 16 amino acids. The ends lost 0 bases at V and 0 bases at J; junction bases unmatched: 3. The germline V gene encodes CDR1 SGHNT and CDR2 YYREEE (reference sequence). The CDR3 region is CASSLGLAGSTDTQYF. Incomplete CDR3 DNA: TGTGCCAGCAGCTTGGGATTAGCGGGAAGCACAGATACG.

This clone was picked up many times. Read coverage stops 3 residues before the CDR3 terminus; the germline J gene supplies the remainder. The chain has TRBV13 and TRBJ2-7; D possibly corresponds to TRBD2 (5 bases). The CDR3 has 16 residues. Trimming took 3 bases from V and 4 from J, leaving 19 bases between them. Germline lookup yields CDR1 PRHDT and CDR2 FYEKMQ (reference sequence). CDR3 bases read: TGTGCCAGCAGCTTCAGACTACTCATAGGCGAGTACGAG. The encoded protein is CASSFRLLIGEYE. The whole CDR3 reads CASSFRLLIGEYEQYF.

By its share, this clone is medium-sized. The read ends 3 residues shy of where the CDR3 ends; the end is completed using the germline J gene. V usage is TRBV30 and J usage is TRBJ2-3, with no clear D. The germline V and J ends were trimmed by 0 bases and 6 bases, with 4 bases remaining between them. Germline V gene data show CDR1 as GTSNPN and CDR2 as SVGIG (reference sequence). This CDR3 region has 11 residues. The part of the CDR3 DNA that was read is TGTGCCTGGAGTGTACAGGATACG. It is translated as CAWSVQDT. The whole CDR3 protein is CAWSVQDTQYF.

This clone was observed a few times. The CDR3 sequence: CASSQTSGKNEQYF. CDR3 DNA, as far as it was read: TGTGCCAGCAGCCAGACTAGCGGGAAAAACGAG. The V and J genes are TRBV5-5 and TRBJ2-7, with 11 positions matching TRBD2. The read stops 3 residues short of the end of the CDR3; the missing end is completed from the germline J gene. CDR1 is SGHKS, CDR2 YYEKEE, per germline (reference sequence). The junction had 5 bases not matched to a gene; V was cut back by 4 bases and J by 5 bases. This CDR3 has 14 residues.

This clone was seen only a few times. The read ends 3 residues shy of where the CDR3 ends; the end is completed using the germline J gene. The chain joins TRBV7-2 to TRBJ2-7; D possibly corresponds to TRBD2 (6 bases). The germline V gene has CDR1 SGHTA and CDR2 FQGNSA. Trimming pared 5 bases from V and 3 bases from J, leaving 17 bases between. This CDR3 has 15 residues. Partial CDR3 DNA: TGTGCCAGCAGCCCCGCGGGACTGGTGGGCTACGAG. Protein product: CASSPAGLVGYE. The entire CDR3 protein is CASSPAGLVGYEQYF. Complete variable domain (other parts from reference TRBV7-2 and TRBJ2-7): GAGVSQSPSNKVTEKGKDVELRCDPISGHTALYWYRQSLGQGLEFLIYFQGNSAPDKSGLPSDRFSAERTGGSVSTLTIQRTQQEDSAVYLCASSPAGLVGYEQYFGPGTRLTVT.

Only a few counts were recorded for this clone. The read falls 3 residues short of the CDR3 end, and the missing part is taken from the germline J gene. J is TRBJ2-7 and V is TRBV2; no clear D. CDR1 and CDR2 (germline): SNHLY, FYNNEI. The CDR3 loop spans 12 amino acids. V was pared by 2 bases and J by 2 bases, with 4 bases between. The CDR3 bases that were read are TGTGCCAGCAGTGAAAAGGCCTACGAG. It translates to CASSEKAYE. In full, the CDR3 is CASSEKAYEQYF.

In its sample, this clone was seen many times. The sequenced fragment ends 3 residues before the CDR3 boundary, so the rest is inferred from the germline J gene. The chain combines TRBV6-4 with TRBJ2-1, with D unclear. From germline, CDR1 is MRHNA and CDR2 SNTAGT. Trimming took 4 bases from V and 8 from J, leaving 9 bases between them. This CDR3 is 12 amino acids long. The CDR3 spells CASSARSDEQFF. The covered CDR3 bases are TGTGCCAGCAGTGCACGTTCGGATGAG.